This T cell receptor (beta chain) was profiled in a study of CD8 T cells in Susac syndrome. Study as a whole: Each patient with Susac syndrome, at the time of blood draw, was therapy-naive, on corticosteroids, or on intravenous immunoglobulin alone.

Germline CDR1 is DFQATT and CDR2 is SNEGSKA (reference sequence). V trimming: 0 bases; J trimming: 5 bases; junction bases outside the gene matches: 5. The CDR3 loop spans 15 amino acids. The table lists this clonotype with a count of one. The RNA input was about 0.5 to 1 ug, and it was reverse transcribed with random hexamers. TCRdb fed the immunoSEQ multiplex PCR reads into MiXCR, producing one record per CDR3 protein. The sample has 100,000 to 150,000 distinct CDR3 sequences, around 95% seen once; the top ten hold approximately 0.22%. The chain joins TRBV20-1 to TRBJ1-1; TRBD1 aligns across 11 bases. The source material was CD8+ T cells from PBMCs. The sequence was obtained from a human donor with Susac syndrome. CDR3 residues: CSARDRDRGWTEAFF. As DNA, the CDR3 is TGCAGTGCTAGAGATAGGGACAGGGGGTGGACTGAAGCTTTCTTT.